The text below deals with one T cell receptor beta chain. 13 Jbeta primers and 60 Vbeta primers were used for the PCR. Libraries were prepared by immunoSEQ multiplex PCR; TCRdb keeps only in-frame clonotypes and omits some of them. The sample consists of about 150,000 clones, about three quarters of them appearing once. Germline lookup yields CDR1 KGHSH and CDR2 LQKENI. J lost 2 bases, V lost 2 bases, and 4 bases had no gene match. This CDR3 is built from 15 residues. This record belongs to a study of cytomegalovirus exposure and HLA in healthy donors. This cohort consisted of healthy bone marrow donors.

V usage is TRBV18 and J usage is TRBJ2-7; 9 bases match TRBD1. Material for sequencing was PBMCs. This sequence was found in a woman aged 35 to 49 in good health and CMV-seronegative. This CDR3 reads CASSPAGTGTYEQYF. DNA of the CDR3: TGTGCCAGCTCACCAGCCGGGACAGGGACCTACGAGCAGTACTTC.